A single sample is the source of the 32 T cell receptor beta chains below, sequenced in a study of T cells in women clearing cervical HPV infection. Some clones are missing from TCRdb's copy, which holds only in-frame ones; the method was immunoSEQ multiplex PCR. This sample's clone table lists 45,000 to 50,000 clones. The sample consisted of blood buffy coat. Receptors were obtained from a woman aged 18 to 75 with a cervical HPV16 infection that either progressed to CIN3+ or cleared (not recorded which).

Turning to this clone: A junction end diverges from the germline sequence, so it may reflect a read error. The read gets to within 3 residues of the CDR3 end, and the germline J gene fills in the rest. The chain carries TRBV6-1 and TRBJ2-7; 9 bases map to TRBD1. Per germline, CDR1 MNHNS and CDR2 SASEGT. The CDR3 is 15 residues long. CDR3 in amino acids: CASREGQGLTYEQYF. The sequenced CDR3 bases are TGTGCCAGCAGAGAAGGACAGGGGCTGACCTACGAG.

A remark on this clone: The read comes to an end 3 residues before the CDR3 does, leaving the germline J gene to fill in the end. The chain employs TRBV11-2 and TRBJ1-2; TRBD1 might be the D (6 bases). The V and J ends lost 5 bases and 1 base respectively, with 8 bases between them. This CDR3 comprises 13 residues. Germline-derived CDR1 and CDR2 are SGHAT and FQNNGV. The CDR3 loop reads CASSKDSNYGYTF. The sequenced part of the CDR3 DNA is TGTGCCAGCAGCAAGGACAGTAACTATGGC. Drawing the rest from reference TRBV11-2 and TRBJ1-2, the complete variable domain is EAGVAQSPRYKIIEKRQSVAFWCNPISGHATLYWYQQILGQGPKLLIQFQNNGVVDDSQLPKDRFSAERLKGVDSTLKIQPAKLEDSAVYLCASSKDSNYGYTFGSGTRLTVV.

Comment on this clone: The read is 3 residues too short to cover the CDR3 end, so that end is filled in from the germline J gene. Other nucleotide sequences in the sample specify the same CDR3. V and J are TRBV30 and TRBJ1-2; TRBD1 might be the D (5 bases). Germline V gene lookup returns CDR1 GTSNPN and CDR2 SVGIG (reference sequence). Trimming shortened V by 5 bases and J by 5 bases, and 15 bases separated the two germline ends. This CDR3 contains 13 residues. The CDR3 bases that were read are TGTGCCTGGGCAAGGGGAGTAGAGTATGGC. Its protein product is CAWARGVEYG. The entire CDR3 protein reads CAWARGVEYGYTF.

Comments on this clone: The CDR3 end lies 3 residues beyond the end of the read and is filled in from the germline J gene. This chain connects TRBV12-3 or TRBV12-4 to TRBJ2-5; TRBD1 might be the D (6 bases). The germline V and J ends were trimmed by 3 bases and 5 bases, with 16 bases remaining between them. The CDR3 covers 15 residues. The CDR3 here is CASSFAQGILETQYF. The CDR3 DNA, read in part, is TGTGCCAGCAGTTTCGCACAGGGTATTTTGGAGACC.

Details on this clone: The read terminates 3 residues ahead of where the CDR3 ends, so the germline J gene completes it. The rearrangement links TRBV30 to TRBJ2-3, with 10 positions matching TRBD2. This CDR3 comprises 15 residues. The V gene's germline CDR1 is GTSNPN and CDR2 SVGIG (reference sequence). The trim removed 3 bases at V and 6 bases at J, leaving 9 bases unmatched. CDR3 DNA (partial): TGTGCCTGGAGCTGGGTAGCGGGGGGTCCCGATACG. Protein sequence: CAWSWVAGGPDT. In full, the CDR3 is CAWSWVAGGPDTQYF.

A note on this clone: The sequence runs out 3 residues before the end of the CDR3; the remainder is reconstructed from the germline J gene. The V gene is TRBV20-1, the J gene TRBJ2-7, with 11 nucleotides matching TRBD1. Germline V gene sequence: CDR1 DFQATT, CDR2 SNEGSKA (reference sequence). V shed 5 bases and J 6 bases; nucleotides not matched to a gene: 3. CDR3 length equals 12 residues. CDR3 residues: CSAVDRGREQYF. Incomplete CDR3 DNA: TGCAGTGCTGTGGACAGGGGGCGCGAG.

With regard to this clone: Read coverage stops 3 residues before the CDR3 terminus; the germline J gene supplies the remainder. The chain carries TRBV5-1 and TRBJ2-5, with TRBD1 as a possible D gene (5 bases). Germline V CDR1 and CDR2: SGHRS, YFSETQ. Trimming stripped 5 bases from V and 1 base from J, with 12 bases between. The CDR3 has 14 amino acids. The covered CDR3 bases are TGCGCCAGCAGTCGTGACAGTTTCCAAGAGACC. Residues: CASSRDSFQET. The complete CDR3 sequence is CASSRDSFQETQYF.

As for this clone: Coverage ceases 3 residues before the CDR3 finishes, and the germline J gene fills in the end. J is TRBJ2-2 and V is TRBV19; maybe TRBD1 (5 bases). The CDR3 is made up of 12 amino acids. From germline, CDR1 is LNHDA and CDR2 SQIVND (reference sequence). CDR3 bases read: TGTGCCAGTAGTATCAGGGAAGGCACG. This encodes CASSIREGT. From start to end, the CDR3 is CASSIREGTLFF.

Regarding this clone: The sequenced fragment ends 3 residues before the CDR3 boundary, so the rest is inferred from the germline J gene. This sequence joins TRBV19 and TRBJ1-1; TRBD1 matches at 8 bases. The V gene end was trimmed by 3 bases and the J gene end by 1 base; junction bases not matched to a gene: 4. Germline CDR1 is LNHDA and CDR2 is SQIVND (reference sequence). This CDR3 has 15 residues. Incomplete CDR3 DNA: TGTGCCAGTAGTATGTTAGGACAGGGGAACACTGAA. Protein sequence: CASSMLGQGNTE. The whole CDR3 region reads CASSMLGQGNTEAFF.

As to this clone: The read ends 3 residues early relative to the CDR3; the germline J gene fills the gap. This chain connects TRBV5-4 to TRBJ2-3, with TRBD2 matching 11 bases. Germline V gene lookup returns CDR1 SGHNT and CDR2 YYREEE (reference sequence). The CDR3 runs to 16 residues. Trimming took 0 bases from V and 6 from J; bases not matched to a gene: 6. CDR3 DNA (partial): TGTGCCAGCAGCTTGGCCCTAGCGGGGGGCAGGGATACG. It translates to CASSLALAGGRDT. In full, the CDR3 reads CASSLALAGGRDTQYF.

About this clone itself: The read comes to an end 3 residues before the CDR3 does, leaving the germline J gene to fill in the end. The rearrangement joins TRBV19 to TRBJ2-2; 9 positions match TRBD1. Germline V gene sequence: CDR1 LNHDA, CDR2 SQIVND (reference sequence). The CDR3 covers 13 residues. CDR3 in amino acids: CASTRQGVEKLFF. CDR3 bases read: TGTGCCAGTACTAGACAGGGGGTGGAAAAG.

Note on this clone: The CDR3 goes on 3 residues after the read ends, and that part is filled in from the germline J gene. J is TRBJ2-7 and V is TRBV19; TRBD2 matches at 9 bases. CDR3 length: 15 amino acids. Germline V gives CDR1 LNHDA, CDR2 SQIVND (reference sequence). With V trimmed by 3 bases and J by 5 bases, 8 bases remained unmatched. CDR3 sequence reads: CASSISGGRADEQYF. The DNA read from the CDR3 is TGTGCCAGTAGTATCAGCGGCGGGAGGGCCGACGAG.

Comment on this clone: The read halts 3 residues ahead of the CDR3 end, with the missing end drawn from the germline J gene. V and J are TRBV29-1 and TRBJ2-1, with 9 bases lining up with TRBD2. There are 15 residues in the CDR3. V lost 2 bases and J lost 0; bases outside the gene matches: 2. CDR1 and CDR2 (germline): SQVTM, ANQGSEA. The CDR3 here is CSVEQREASYNEQFF. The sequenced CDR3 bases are TGCAGCGTTGAACAGCGGGAGGCCTCCTACAATGAG.

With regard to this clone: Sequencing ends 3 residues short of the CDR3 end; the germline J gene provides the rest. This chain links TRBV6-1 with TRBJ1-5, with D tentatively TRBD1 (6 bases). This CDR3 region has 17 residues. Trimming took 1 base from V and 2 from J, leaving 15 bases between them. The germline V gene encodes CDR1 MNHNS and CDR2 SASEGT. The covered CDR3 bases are TGTGCCAGCAGTGAAGAAAGGAAGGGACAAGGCAATCAGCCC. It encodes CASSEERKGQGNQP. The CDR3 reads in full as CASSEERKGQGNQPQHF.

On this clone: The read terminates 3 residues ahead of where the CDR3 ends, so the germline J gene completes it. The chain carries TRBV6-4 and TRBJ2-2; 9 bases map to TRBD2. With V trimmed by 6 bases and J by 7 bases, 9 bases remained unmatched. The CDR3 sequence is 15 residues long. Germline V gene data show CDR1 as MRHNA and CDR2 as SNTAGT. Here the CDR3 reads CASSAEPSGVGELFF. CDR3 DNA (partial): TGTGCCAGCAGCGCCGAACCTAGCGGGGTCGGGGAG.

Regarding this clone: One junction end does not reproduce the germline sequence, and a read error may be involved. The CDR3 sequence is CASSLDLTGETQYF. The part of the CDR3 DNA that was read is TGTGCTAGCAGCTTAGACCTGACAGGGGAGACC. The V call is TRBV7-7, the J call TRBJ2-5; the match to TRBD1 covers 7 bases. With the read ending 3 residues before the CDR3 end, the germline J gene is used to fill in that end. Germline V gene sequence: CDR1 SSHAT, CDR2 FNYEAQ (reference sequence). The CDR3 extends over 14 amino acids.

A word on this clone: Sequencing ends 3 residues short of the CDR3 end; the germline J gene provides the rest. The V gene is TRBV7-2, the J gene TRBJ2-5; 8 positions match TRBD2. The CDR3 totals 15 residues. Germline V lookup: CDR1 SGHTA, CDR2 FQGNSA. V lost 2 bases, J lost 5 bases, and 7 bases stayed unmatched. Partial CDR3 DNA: TGTGCCAGCAGCTTACAGCGGGGGCGCCAGGAGACC. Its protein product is CASSLQRGRQET. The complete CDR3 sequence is CASSLQRGRQETQYF.

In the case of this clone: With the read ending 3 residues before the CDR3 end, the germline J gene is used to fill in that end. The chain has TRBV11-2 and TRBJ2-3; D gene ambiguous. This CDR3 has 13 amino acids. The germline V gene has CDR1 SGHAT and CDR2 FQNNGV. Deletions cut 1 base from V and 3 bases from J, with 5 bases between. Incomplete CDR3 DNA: TGTGCCAGCAGCTTAGTTCTAACAGATACG. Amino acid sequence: CASSLVLTDT. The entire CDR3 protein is CASSLVLTDTQYF.

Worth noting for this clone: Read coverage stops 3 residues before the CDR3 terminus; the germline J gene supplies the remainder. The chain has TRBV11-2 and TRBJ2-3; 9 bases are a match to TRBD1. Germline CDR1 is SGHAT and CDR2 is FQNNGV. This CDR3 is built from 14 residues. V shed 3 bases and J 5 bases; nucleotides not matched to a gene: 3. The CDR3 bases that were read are TGTGCCAGCAGCTTGGCGGGACAGGGAGATACG. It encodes CASSLAGQGDT. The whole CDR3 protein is CASSLAGQGDTQYF.

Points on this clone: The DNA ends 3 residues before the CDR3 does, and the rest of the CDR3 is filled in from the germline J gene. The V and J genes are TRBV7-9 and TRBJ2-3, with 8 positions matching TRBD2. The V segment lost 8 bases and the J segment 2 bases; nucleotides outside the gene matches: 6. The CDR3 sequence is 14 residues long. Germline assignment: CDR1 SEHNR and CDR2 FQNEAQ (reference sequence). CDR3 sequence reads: CASLTGGATDTQYF. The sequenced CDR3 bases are TGTGCCAGCCTAACGGGGGGGGCCACAGATACG.

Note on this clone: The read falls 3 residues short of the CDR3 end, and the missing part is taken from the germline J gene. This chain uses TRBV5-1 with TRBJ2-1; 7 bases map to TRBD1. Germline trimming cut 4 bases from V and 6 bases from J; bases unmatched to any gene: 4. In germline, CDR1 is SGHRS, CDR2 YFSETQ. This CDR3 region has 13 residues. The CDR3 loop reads CASSGDSSNEQFF. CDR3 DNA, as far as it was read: TGCGCCAGCAGCGGGGACAGTTCCAATGAG.

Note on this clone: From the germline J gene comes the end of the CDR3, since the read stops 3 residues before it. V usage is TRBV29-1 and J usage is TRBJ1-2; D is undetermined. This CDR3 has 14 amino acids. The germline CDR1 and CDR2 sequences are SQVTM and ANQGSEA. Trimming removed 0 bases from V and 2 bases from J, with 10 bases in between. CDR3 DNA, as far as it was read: TGCAGCGTTGAAGATTGGTCAGGAAACTATGGC. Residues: CSVEDWSGNYG. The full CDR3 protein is CSVEDWSGNYGYTF. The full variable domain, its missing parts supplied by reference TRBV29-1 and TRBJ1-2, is SAVISQKPSRDICQRGTSLTIQCQVDSQVTMMFWYRQQPGQSLTLIATANQGSEATYESGFVIDKFPISRPNLTFSTLTVSNMSPEDSSIYLCSVEDWSGNYGYTFGSGTRLTVV.

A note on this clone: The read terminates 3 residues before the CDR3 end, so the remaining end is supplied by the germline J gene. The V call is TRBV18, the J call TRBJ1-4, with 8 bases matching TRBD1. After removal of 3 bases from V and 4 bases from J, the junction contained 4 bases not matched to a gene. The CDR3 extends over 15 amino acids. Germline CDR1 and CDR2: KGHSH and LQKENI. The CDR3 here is CASSPRQGYNEKLFF. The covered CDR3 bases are TGTGCCAGCTCACCCAGACAGGGGTATAATGAAAAA. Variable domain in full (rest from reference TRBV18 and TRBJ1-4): NAGVMQNPRHLVRRRGQEARLRCSPMKGHSHVYWYRQLPEEGLKFMVYLQKENIIDESGMPKERFSAEFPKEGPSILRIQQVVRGDSAAYFCASSPRQGYNEKLFFGSGTQLSVL.

This CDR3 reads CASEHRDRAANTEAFF. Incomplete CDR3 DNA: TGTGCCAGCGAGCACCGGGACAGGGCGGCGAACACTGAA. The V and J genes are TRBV18 and TRBJ1-1, with 9 positions matching TRBD1. From the germline J gene comes the end of the CDR3, since the read stops 3 residues before it. With 8 bases clipped from V and 1 base from J, the junction kept 11 bases outside the gene matches. The germline CDR1 and CDR2 sequences are KGHSH and LQKENI. There are 16 residues in the CDR3.

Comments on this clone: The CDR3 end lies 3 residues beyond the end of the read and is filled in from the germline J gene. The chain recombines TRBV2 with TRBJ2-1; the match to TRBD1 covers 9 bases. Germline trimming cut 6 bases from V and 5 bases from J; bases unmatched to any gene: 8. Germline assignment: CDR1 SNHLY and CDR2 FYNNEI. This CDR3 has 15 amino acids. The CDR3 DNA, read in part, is TGTGCCAGCAGGAAGGACAGGGGTTCTCACAATGAG. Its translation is CASRKDRGSHNE. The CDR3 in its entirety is CASRKDRGSHNEQFF.

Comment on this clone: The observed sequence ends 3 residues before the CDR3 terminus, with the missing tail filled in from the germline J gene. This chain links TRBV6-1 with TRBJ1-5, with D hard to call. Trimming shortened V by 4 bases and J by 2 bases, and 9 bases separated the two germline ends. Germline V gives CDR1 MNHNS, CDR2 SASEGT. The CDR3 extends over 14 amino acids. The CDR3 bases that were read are TGTGCCAGCAGTGGGGCCTGGGGCAATCAGCCC. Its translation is CASSGAWGNQP. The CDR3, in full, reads CASSGAWGNQPQHF.

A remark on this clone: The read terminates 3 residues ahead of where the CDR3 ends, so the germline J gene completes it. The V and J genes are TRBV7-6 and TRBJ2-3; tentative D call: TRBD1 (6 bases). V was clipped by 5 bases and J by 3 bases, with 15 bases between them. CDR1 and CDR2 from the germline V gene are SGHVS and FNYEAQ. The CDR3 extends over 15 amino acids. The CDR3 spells CASSDAGAGTDTQYF. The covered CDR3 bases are TGTGCCAGCAGCGACGCAGGGGCTGGAACAGATACG.

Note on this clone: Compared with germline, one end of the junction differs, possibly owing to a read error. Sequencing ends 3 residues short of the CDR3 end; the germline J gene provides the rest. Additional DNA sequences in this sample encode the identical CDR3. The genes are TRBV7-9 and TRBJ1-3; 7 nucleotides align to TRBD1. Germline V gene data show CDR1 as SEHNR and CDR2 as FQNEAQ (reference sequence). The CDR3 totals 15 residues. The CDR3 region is CASSPGQISGNTIYF. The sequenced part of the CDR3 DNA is TGTGCCAGCAGCCCGGGACAGATCTCTGGAAACACT.

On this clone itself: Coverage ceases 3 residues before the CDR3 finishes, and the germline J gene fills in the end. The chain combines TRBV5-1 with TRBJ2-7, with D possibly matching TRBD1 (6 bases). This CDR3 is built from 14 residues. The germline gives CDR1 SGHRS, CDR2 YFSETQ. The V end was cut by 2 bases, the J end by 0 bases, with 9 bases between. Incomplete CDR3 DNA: TGCGCCAGCAGCTTTGGGGGCGGCTCCTACGAG. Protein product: CASSFGGGSYE. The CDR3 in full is CASSFGGGSYEQYF.

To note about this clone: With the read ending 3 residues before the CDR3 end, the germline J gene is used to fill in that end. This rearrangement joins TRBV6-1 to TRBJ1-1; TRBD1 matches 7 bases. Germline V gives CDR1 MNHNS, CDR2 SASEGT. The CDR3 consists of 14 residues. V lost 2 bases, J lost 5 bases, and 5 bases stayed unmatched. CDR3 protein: CASSESYRGTEAFF. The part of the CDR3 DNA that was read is TGTGCCAGCAGTGAATCTTACAGGGGTACTGAA.

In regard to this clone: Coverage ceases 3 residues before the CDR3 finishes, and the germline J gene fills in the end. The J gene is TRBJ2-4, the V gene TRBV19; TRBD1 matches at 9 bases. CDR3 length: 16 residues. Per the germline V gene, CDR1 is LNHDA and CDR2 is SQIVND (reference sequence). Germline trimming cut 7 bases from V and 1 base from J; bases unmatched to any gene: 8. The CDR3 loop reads CASTRGTGLAKNIQYF. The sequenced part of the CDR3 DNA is TGTGCCAGTACCAGGGGGACAGGGTTGGCCAAAAACATT. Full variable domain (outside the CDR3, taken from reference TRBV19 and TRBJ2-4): DGGITQSPKYLFRKEGQNVTLSCEQNLNHDAMYWYRQDPGQGLRLIYYSQIVNDFQKGDIAEGYSVSREKKESFPLTVTSAQKNPTAFYLCASTRGTGLAKNIQYFGAGTRLSVL.

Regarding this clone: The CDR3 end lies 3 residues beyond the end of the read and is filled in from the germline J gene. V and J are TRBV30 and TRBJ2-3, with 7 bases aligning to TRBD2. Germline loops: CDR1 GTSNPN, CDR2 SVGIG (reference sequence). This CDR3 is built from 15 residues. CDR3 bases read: TGTGCCTGGAGTGTAGGGCTAGCGGTCCAAGAGACG. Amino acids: CAWSVGLAVQET. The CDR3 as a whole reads CAWSVGLAVQETQYF.